Listed below are T cell receptor beta chains from one sample, sequenced in a study of T cell responses to AZD1222 COVID-19 vaccine. The repertoire was sequenced with immunoSEQ multiplex PCR; TCRdb's copy has only in-frame clones and lacks some. In the table there are fewer than 130,000 clones, approximately 85% of which are singletons. The starting material was peripheral blood, obtained on day 0 of AZD1222 vaccination. Receptors were obtained from an adult in good health. Each CDR3 is given with its conserved first and last residue. A D gene is named only where the DNA matches it firmly. The size of a clone is reported for some rows only, either as once, few or many, or as a class for expanded clones.

D | size | J | V | CDR3 | DNA
- | - | TRBJ2-3 | TRBV4-1 | CASSQGRFPESDTQYF | TGCGCCAGCAGCCAAGGACGGTTCCCAGAATCAGATACGCAGTATTTT
TRBD1 | - | TRBJ2-5 | TRBV24-1 | CATSEGAWTGSQETQYF | TGTGCCACCAGTGAGGGGGCTTGGACAGGAAGCCAAGAGACCCAGTACTTC
- | - | TRBJ2-7 | TRBV6-5 | CASSSGLAGYEQYF | TGTGCCAGCAGTTCTGGCCTAGCTGGATACGAGCAGTACTTC
TRBD1 | - | TRBJ1-1 | TRBV11-2 | CASSTQGVGTEAFF | TGTGCCAGCAGCACGCAGGGGGTGGGCACTGAAGCTTTCTTT
TRBD2 | - | TRBJ2-5 | TRBV6-2/TRBV6-3 | CASSYRGLASISQYF | TGTGCCAGCAGTTACCGGGGACTAGCGTCGATCTCCCAGTACTTC
- | - | TRBJ2-2 | TRBV7-3 | CASSFRRNTGELFF | TGTGCCAGCAGCTTTAGGCGGAACACCGGGGAGCTGTTTTTT
- | few | TRBJ1-2 | TRBV19 | CASALSRVNYGYTF | TGTGCCAGTGCCTTAAGCAGGGTAAACTATGGCTACACCTTC
TRBD1 | - | TRBJ1-1 | TRBV19 | CASSNPGQGNTEAFF | TGTGCCAGTAGTAATCCGGGACAGGGGAACACTGAAGCTTTCTTT
- | - | TRBJ1-4 | TRBV4-3 | CASSQNVATNEKLFF | TGCGCCAGCAGCCAAAACGTTGCAACTAATGAAAAACTGTTTTTT
- | - | TRBJ1-1 | TRBV7-9 | CASSLVQNTEAFF | TGTGCCAGCAGCTTAGTACAAAACACTGAAGCTTTCTTT
- | - | TRBJ1-1 | TRBV6-1 | CASSERLAGLNTEAFF | TGTGCCAGCAGTGAAAGGCTCGCAGGGCTGAACACTGAAGCTTTCTTT
- | - | TRBJ2-1 | TRBV3-1/TRBV3-2 | CASSQASQAKQFF | TGTGCCAGCAGCCAAGCGTCACAGGCAAAGCAGTTCTTC
- | - | TRBJ1-1 | TRBV7-9 | CASSLIGLGTEAFF | TGTGCCAGCAGCTTAATCGGCCTGGGGACTGAAGCTTTCTTT
- | few | TRBJ1-1 | TRBV7-3 | CASSVQDYTEAFF | TGTGCCAGCAGCGTACAGGACTACACTGAAGCTTTCTTT
TRBD1 | - | TRBJ1-4 | TRBV7-9 | CASSSQGARANEKLFF | TGTGCCAGCAGCTCACAGGGGGCAAGGGCTAATGAAAAACTGTTTTTT
- | - | TRBJ1-5 | TRBV7-9 | CASSLSEGVDQPQHF | TGTGCCAGCAGCTTATCTGAGGGGGTAGATCAGCCCCAGCATTTT
TRBD1 | - | TRBJ2-3 | TRBV10-3 | CAISVGDRGTDTQYF | TGTGCCATCAGTGTAGGGGACAGGGGCACAGATACGCAGTATTTT
- | - | TRBJ1-3 | TRBV2 | CASSEKRVGNTIYF | TGTGCCAGCAGTGAAAAAAGGGTTGGAAACACCATATATTTT
TRBD2 | - | TRBJ2-1 | TRBV2 | CASRGGGANEQFF | TGTGCCAGCAGAGGCGGGGGGGCGAATGAGCAGTTCTTC
- | - | TRBJ1-1 | TRBV24-1 | CATSRTEGGTEAFF | TGTGCCACCAGTAGGACGGAGGGGGGGACTGAAGCTTTCTTT
- | few | TRBJ1-2 | TRBV18 | CASSPYQEGVYTF | TGTGCCAGCTCACCATATCAAGAGGGGGTCTACACCTTC
- | - | TRBJ2-1 | TRBV28 | CASTPSSNEQFF | TGTGCCAGCACCCCCAGCTCGAATGAGCAGTTCTTC
- | once | TRBJ1-4 | TRBV7-9 | CASSTDRTTNEKLFF | TGTGCCAGCAGCACAGACAGGACAACTAATGAAAAACTGTTTTTT
TRBD2 | once | TRBJ2-3 | TRBV6-6 | CASSPGTSGSWTDTQYF | TGTGCCAGCAGTCCCGGGACTAGCGGGAGTTGGACAGATACGCAGTATTTT
- | - | TRBJ1-2 | TRBV12-3/TRBV12-4 | CASSLSRYGYTF | TGTGCCAGCAGTTTAAGTAGATATGGCTACACCTTC
- | - | TRBJ2-5 | TRBV4-1 | CASSQDPRGIQETQYF | TGCGCCAGCAGCCAAGATCCTCGGGGAATTCAAGAGACCCAGTACTTC
- | - | TRBJ1-2 | TRBV5-6 | CASSPEAYGGYTF | TGTGCCAGCAGCCCGGAGGCATATGGGGGCTACACCTTC
TRBD1 | - | TRBJ2-5 | TRBV5-6 | CASSFQAGGGIETQYF | TGTGCCAGCAGCTTCCAAGCAGGGGGCGGAATCGAGACCCAGTACTTC
- | - | TRBJ1-3 | TRBV7-2 | CASSSNSGNTIYF | TGTGCCAGCAGCTCAAACTCTGGAAACACCATATATTTT
TRBD2 | - | TRBJ2-3 | TRBV7-9 | CASSQRGSTDTQYF | TGTGCCAGCAGCCAGCGGGGATCCACAGATACGCAGTATTTT
- | - | TRBJ1-6 | TRBV6-1 | CASSDLDRPNSPLHF | TGTGCCAGCAGTGACCTGGACAGACCTAATTCACCCCTCCACTTT
TRBD1 | few | TRBJ2-2 | TRBV6-5 | CASSLQGAMIGELFF | TGTGCCAGCAGCCTACAGGGGGCAATGATCGGGGAGCTGTTTTTT
- | - | TRBJ2-7 | TRBV6-7 | CASSYEDTYSYEQYF | TGTGCCAGCAGTTACGAGGACACCTACTCCTACGAGCAGTACTTC
- | once | TRBJ2-7 | TRBV6-5 | CASNNNREQYF | TGTGCCAGCAACAATAACCGCGAGCAGTACTTC
- | - | TRBJ2-5 | TRBV2 | CASSEKLIMETQYF | TGTGCCAGCAGTGAAAAACTGATAATGGAGACCCAGTACTTC
- | - | TRBJ2-7 | TRBV18 | CASSPPGPISEQYF | TGTGCCAGCTCACCACCGGGTCCTATATCCGAGCAGTACTTC
- | - | TRBJ2-2 | TRBV9 | CASSALAPVGGELFF | TGTGCCAGCAGCGCTCTCGCCCCGGTGGGGGGGGAGCTGTTTTTT
TRBD2 | once | TRBJ2-1 | TRBV18 | CASSPRTRNEQFF | TGTGCCAGCTCACCCCGGACTAGGAATGAGCAGTTCTTC
- | few | TRBJ2-7 | TRBV3-1/TRBV3-2 | CASSPRGFDSSYEQYF | TGTGCCAGCAGCCCCCGGGGTTTCGACAGCTCCTACGAGCAGTACTTC
- | - | TRBJ1-3 | TRBV7-9 | CASSLGDYSSGNTIYF | TGTGCCAGCAGCTTAGGTGACTACAGCTCTGGAAACACCATATATTTT
- | - | TRBJ2-2 | TRBV9 | CASSVDSNTGELFF | TGTGCCAGCAGCGTAGACTCCAACACCGGGGAGCTGTTTTTT
- | - | TRBJ1-2 | TRBV23-1 | CASSQSTGYGYTF | TGCGCCAGCAGTCAATCCACAGGCTATGGCTACACCTTC